These T cell receptor beta chains were read from a single sample in a study of blood T cell repertoires in COVID-19. Clones were read by immunoSEQ multiplex PCR, and TCRdb kept only the in-frame ones, dropping some. Here the sample spans roughly 70,000 clones, 85% to 90% being singletons. The specimen sequenced was peripheral blood. Source of these receptors: a woman aged 80 or over with active COVID-19. Both conserved end residues are trimmed from each CDR3. Fields, in order: clone size, V gene, CDR3 protein. Clone sizes are given selectively: once, few, many, or a class where the clone is expanded.

clone_size: -; v_call: TRBV6-5; cdr3_aa: ASRRGKTDTQY
clone_size: once; v_call: TRBV6-2/TRBV6-3; cdr3_aa: ASSLGWGRQPQH
clone_size: -; v_call: TRBV18; cdr3_aa: ASSPPIGLTSVNEKLF
clone_size: -; v_call: TRBV14; cdr3_aa: ASSRGQGYEQY
clone_size: -; v_call: TRBV25-1; cdr3_aa: ASSDRGQANEKLF
clone_size: -; v_call: TRBV7-8; cdr3_aa: ASSLLAGERETQY
clone_size: -; v_call: TRBV15; cdr3_aa: ATSRDGSGGREQY
clone_size: once; v_call: TRBV11-2; cdr3_aa: ASSSRYNQETQY
clone_size: -; v_call: TRBV6-2/TRBV6-3; cdr3_aa: ASSYLGAGQPQH
clone_size: -; v_call: TRBV28; cdr3_aa: ASSSVPDTQY
clone_size: -; v_call: TRBV11-2; cdr3_aa: ASSAGLAGRDEQF
clone_size: -; v_call: TRBV19; cdr3_aa: ASSVSGRASNEQF
clone_size: -; v_call: TRBV5-4; cdr3_aa: ASSLGGHYEQY
clone_size: -; v_call: TRBV4-2; cdr3_aa: ASSQGERDTQY
clone_size: -; v_call: TRBV9; cdr3_aa: ASSLSGGRETQY
clone_size: -; v_call: TRBV5-1; cdr3_aa: ASSAGGRPQETQY
clone_size: -; v_call: TRBV7-2; cdr3_aa: ASSQIPAGNWAYEQY
clone_size: -; v_call: TRBV27; cdr3_aa: ASTFARDRVPKEQY
clone_size: -; v_call: TRBV7-9; cdr3_aa: ASSLGSGTGPYEQY
clone_size: once; v_call: TRBV18; cdr3_aa: ASSPTGYQETQY
clone_size: -; v_call: TRBV12-2; cdr3_aa: ASRSGQGRCGYT
clone_size: -; v_call: TRBV7-9; cdr3_aa: ASSFNRGIYGYT
clone_size: -; v_call: TRBV5-6; cdr3_aa: ASSLRQGGTEAF
clone_size: few; v_call: TRBV6-1; cdr3_aa: ASSESSPQH
clone_size: -; v_call: TRBV7-9; cdr3_aa: ASSLDRGSGGYT
clone_size: -; v_call: TRBV10-3; cdr3_aa: AISEVVGALGTDTQY
clone_size: -; v_call: TRBV5-1; cdr3_aa: ASSLGQLMNTGELF
clone_size: -; v_call: TRBV5-1; cdr3_aa: ASSSMGWGGIPKNIQY
clone_size: -; v_call: TRBV5-6; cdr3_aa: ASSLGQSSYEQY
clone_size: once; v_call: TRBV10-3; cdr3_aa: AIGGGQGLYEQY
clone_size: few; v_call: TRBV18; cdr3_aa: ASSTPPQGTYGYT
clone_size: -; v_call: TRBV19; cdr3_aa: ASSIGYSNQPQH
clone_size: -; v_call: TRBV11-2; cdr3_aa: ASSFTRGEVYEQY
clone_size: -; v_call: TRBV6-5; cdr3_aa: ASLRQGGYTEAF
clone_size: once; v_call: TRBV7-8; cdr3_aa: ASSSKLAGAYNEQF
clone_size: -; v_call: TRBV14; cdr3_aa: ASSPISGSGTSGAKTQY
clone_size: once; v_call: TRBV7-2; cdr3_aa: ASSSSATAYEQY
clone_size: -; v_call: TRBV7-9; cdr3_aa: ASSIEQYNSPLH
clone_size: -; v_call: TRBV15; cdr3_aa: ATSYGKTDTQY
clone_size: -; v_call: TRBV19; cdr3_aa: ASSIRGTSTDTQY
clone_size: -; v_call: TRBV4-2; cdr3_aa: ASSQVQGVDYGYT
clone_size: few; v_call: TRBV6-1; cdr3_aa: ASSEGTGRWVLAGELF
clone_size: -; v_call: TRBV7-2; cdr3_aa: ASSFSGTSAYEQY
clone_size: -; v_call: TRBV7-9; cdr3_aa: ASSLLAGATEQF
clone_size: -; v_call: TRBV7-9; cdr3_aa: ASSLSVYEQY
clone_size: -; v_call: TRBV5-1; cdr3_aa: ASSPGTGPNTGELF
clone_size: -; v_call: TRBV7-2; cdr3_aa: ADSPGLGLNTQY
clone_size: -; v_call: TRBV5-5; cdr3_aa: ASSSRGQGNYGYT
clone_size: -; v_call: TRBV18; cdr3_aa: ASSLGGDEQY
clone_size: -; v_call: TRBV19; cdr3_aa: ASRRFSTDRANTEAF
clone_size: -; v_call: TRBV7-9; cdr3_aa: ASSLDRPGSYGYT
clone_size: -; v_call: TRBV6-6; cdr3_aa: ASSRGTDTDTQY
clone_size: -; v_call: TRBV7-2; cdr3_aa: ASSLSMLLAGTGELF
clone_size: -; v_call: TRBV9; cdr3_aa: ASSVGPVSFNEQF
clone_size: -; v_call: TRBV3-1/TRBV3-2; cdr3_aa: ASSHGYRDRTEAF
clone_size: -; v_call: TRBV24-1; cdr3_aa: ATSDLPYPGTGWKQF
clone_size: -; v_call: TRBV5-4; cdr3_aa: ASSSGSGADTQY
clone_size: -; v_call: TRBV6-5; cdr3_aa: ASRIVRTDTQY
clone_size: -; v_call: TRBV9; cdr3_aa: ASSVRTSGDFSNTGELF